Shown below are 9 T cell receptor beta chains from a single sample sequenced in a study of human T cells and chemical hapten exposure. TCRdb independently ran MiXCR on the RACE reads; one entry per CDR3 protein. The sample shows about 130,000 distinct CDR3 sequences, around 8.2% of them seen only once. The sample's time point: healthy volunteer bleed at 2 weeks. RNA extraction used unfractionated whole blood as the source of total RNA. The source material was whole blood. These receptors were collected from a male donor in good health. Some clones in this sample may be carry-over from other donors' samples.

CDR3 bases: TGTGCCAGCAGCAGCGGGACTAGCGGGACCTACGAGCAGTACTTC. Residues: CASSSGTSGTYEQYF. V usage is TRBV4-2 and J usage is TRBJ2-7, with 13 bases lining up with TRBD2. The V gene's germline CDR1 is LGHNA and CDR2 YNFKEQ. There are 15 residues in the CDR3. Losses at the gene ends were 5 bases for V and 2 bases for J; bases not matched to a gene: 3.

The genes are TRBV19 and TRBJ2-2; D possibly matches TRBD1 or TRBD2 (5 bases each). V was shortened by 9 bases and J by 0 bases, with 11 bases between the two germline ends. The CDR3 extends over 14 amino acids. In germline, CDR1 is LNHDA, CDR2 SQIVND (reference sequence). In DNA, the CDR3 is TGTGCCAGCAATCGGGGCGCGAACACCGGGGAGCTGTTTTTT. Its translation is CASNRGANTGELFF.

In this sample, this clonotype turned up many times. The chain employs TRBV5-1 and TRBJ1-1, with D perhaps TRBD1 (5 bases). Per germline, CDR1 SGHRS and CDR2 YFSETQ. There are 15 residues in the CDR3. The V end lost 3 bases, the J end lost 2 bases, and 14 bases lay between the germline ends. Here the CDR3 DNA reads TGCGCCAGCAGCTCCTACCTCAGGGAAAACACTGAAGCTTTCTTT. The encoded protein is CASSSYLRENTEAFF.

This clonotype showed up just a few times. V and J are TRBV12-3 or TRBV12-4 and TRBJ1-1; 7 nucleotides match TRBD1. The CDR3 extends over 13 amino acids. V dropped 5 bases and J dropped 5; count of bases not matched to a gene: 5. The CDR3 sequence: CASSRRQGTEAFF. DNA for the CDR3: TGTGCCAGCAGTCGAAGACAGGGAACTGAAGCTTTCTTT.

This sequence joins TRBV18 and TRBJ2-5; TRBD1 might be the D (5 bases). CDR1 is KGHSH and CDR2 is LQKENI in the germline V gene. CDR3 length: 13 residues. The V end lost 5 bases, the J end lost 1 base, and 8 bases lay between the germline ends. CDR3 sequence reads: CASSGAIQETQYF. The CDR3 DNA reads TGTGCCAGCTCAGGGGCAATCCAAGAGACCCAGTACTTC.

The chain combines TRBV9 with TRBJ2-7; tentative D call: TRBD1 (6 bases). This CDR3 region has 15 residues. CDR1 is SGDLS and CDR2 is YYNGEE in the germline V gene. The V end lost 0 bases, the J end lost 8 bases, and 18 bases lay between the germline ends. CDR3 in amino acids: CASSVGGSAWDKQYF. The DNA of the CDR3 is TGTGCCAGCAGCGTAGGGGGGTCAGCTTGGGACAAGCAGTACTTC.

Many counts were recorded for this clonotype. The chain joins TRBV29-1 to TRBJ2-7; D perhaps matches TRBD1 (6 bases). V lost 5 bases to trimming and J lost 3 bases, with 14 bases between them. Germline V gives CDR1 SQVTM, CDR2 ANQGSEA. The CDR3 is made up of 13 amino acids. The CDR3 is CSVRIGGSYEQYF. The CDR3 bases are TGCAGCGTTCGTATAGGGGGTAGCTACGAGCAGTACTTC.

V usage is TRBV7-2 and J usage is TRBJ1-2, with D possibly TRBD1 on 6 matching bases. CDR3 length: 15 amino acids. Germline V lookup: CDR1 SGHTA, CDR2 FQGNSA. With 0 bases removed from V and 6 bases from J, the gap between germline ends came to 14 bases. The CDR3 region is CASSLAPQWGHGYTF. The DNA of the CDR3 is TGTGCCAGCAGCTTAGCTCCCCAATGGGGGCATGGCTACACCTTC.

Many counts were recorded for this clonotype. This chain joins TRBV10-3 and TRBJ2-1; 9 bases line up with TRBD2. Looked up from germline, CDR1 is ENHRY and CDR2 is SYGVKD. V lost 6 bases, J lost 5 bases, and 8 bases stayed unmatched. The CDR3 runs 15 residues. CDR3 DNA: TGTGCCATCAGGGGTTGGACTAGCGAAAACAATGAGCAGTTCTTC. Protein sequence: CAIRGWTSENNEQFF.